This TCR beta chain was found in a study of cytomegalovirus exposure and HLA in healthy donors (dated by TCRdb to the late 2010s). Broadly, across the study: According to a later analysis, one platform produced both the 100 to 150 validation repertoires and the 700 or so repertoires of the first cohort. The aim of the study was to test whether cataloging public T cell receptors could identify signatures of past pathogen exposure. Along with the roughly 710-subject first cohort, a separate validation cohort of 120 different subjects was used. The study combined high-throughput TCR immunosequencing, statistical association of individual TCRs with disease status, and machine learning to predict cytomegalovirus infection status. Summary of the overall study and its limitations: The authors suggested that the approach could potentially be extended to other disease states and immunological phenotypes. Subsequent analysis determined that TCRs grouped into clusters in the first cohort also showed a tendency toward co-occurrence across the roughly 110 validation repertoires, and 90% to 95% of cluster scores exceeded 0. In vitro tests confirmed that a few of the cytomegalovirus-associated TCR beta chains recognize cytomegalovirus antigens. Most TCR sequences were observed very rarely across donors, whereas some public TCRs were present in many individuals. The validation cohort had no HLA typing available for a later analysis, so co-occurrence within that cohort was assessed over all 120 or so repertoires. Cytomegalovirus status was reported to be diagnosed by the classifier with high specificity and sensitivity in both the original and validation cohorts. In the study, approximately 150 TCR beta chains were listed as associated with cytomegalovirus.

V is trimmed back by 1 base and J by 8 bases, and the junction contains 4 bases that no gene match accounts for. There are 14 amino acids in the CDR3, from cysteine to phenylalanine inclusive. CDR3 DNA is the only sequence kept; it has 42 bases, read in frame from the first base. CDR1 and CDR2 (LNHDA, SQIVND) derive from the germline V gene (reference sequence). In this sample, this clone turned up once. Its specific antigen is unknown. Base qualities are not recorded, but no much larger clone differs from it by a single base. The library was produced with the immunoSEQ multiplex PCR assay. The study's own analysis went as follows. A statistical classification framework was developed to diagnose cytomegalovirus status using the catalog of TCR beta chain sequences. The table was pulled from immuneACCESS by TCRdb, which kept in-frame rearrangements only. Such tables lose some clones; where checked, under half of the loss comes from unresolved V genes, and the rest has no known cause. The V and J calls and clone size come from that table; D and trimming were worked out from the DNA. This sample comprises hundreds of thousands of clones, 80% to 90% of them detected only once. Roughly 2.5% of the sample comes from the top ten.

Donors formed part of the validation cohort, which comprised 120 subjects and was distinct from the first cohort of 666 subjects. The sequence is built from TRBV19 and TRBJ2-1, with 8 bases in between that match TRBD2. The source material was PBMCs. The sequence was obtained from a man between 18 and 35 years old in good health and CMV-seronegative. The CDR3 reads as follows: CASSIGLASYEQFF. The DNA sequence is TGTGCCAGTAGTATAGGACTAGCGAGCTATGAGCAGTTCTTC.